This TCR beta chain derives from a study of blood T cell repertoires in COVID-19. Study information: COVID-19 samples, acute and convalescent, were from the United States, Italy and Spain. Sample material is recorded as cDNA or gDNA derived from T cells, B-cell-depleted T cells, or PBMCs.

Measured with immunoSEQ multiplex PCR; TCRdb has only the in-frame clones, and not every one. The profile shows about 190,000 clones, approximately 86% of them singletons. In germline, CDR1 is LGHDT, CDR2 YNNKEL (reference sequence). The CDR3 runs 12 residues. The V gene lost 4 bases and the J gene lost 5 bases, with 8 bases spanning the gap. The sequencing sample was made of PBMCs or T cells enriched from blood (not recorded which). The chain employs TRBV3-1 (or the pseudogene TRBV3-2) and TRBJ2-5; D gene uncertain. The receptor's source is a woman between 40 and 55 years old in a cohort exposed to, infected with or recovered from COVID-19 (not recorded which). The CDR3 spells CASSLSRETQYF. CDR3 sequence (DNA): TGTGCCAGCAGCCTCTCCAGGGAGACCCAGTACTTC.